This T cell receptor beta chain was profiled in a study of T-cell memory formation after mild COVID-19. The sample holds a few counts of this clonotype. One entry per CDR3 protein results from TCRdb running MiXCR on the 5' RACE reads. The profile shows approximately 190,000 distinct CDR3 sequences, around 17% of them singletons. Germline V gives CDR1 SGHRS, CDR2 YFSETQ. This CDR3 is built from 12 residues. Trimming left V 3 bases short and J 5 bases short, with 9 bases between. The chain joins TRBV5-1 to TRBJ2-7; D may be TRBD1 (6 bases). Sequences were obtained from PBMCs or a T cell subset sorted from them (not recorded which). This clonotype originated in an adult woman who had mild COVID-19 (a few samples of this study predate the infection). Cell type and time point are not known. Written as DNA, the CDR3 is TGCGCCAGCAGCTCCAGGGGAAACGAGCAGTACTTC. This encodes CASSSRGNEQYF.